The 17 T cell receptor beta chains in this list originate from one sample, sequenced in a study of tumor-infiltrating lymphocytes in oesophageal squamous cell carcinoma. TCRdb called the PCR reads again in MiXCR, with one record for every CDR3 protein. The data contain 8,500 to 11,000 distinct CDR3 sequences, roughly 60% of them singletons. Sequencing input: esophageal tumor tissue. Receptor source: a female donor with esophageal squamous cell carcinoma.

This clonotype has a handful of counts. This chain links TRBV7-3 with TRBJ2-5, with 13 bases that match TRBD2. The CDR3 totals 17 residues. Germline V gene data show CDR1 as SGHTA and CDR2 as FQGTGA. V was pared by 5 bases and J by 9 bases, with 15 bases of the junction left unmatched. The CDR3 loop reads CASSPNSLAGGSVAQYF. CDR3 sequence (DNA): TGTGCCAGCAGCCCCAACTCACTAGCGGGAGGGTCCGTGGCCCAGTACTTC.

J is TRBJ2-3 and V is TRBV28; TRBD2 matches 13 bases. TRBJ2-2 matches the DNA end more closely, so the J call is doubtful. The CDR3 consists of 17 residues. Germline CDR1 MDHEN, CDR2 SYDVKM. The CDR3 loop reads CASSLVRTSGRTGELFF. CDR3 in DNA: TGTGCCAGCAGTTTAGTCCGGACTAGCGGGAGAACCGGGGAGCTGTTTTTT.

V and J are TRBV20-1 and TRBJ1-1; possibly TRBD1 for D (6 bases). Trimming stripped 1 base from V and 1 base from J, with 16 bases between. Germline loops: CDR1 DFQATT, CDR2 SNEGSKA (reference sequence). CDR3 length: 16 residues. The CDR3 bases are TGCAGTGCTAGAGTACGGGGGGGGCTAGAGAACACTGAAGCTTTCTTT. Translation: CSARVRGGLENTEAFF.

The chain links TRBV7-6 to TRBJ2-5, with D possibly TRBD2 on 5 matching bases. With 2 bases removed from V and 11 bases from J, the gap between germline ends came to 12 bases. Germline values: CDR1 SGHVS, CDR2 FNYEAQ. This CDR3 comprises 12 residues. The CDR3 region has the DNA TGTGCCAGCAGCTTAAGCGGCAATGAGCAGTACTTC. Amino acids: CASSLSGNEQYF. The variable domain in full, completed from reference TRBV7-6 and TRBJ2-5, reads GAGVSQSPRYKVTKRGQDVALRCDPISGHVSLYWYRQALGQGPEFLTYFNYEAQQDKSGLPNDRFSAERPEGSISTLTIQRTEQRDSAMYRCASSLSGNEQYFGPGTRLLVL.

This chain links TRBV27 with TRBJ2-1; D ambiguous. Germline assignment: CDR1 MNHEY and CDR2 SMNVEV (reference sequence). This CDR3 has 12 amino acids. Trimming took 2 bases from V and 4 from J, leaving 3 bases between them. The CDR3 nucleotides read TGTGCCAGCAGTTTAAATTACAATGAGCAGTTCTTC. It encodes CASSLNYNEQFF.

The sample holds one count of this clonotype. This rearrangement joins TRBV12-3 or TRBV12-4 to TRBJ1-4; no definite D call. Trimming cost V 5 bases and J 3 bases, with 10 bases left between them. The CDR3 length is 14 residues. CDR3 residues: CASSPGLANEKLFF. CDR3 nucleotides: TGTGCCAGCAGTCCCGGGTTGGCTAATGAAAAACTGTTTTTT.

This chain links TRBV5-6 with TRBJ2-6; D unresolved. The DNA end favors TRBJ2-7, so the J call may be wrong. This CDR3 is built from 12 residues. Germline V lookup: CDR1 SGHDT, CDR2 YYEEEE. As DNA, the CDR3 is TGTGCCAGCAGCTTGGTTAGGTCCGAGCAGTACTTC. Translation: CASSLVRSEQYF.

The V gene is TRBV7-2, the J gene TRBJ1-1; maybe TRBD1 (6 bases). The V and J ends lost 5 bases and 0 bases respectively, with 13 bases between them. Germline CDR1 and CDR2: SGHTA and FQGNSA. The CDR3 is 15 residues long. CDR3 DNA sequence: TGTGCCAGCAGCGGCGGACAGACTATGAACACTGAAGCTTTCTTT. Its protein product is CASSGGQTMNTEAFF.

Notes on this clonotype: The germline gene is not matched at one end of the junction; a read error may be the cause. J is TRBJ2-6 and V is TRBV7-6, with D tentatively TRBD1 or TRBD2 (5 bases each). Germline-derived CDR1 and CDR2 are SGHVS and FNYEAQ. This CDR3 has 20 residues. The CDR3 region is CASSLEGMKDTRPWANVLTF. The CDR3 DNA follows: TGTGCTAGCAGCTTAGAGGGTATGAAGGACACCCGGCCCTGGGCCAACGTCCTGACTTTC. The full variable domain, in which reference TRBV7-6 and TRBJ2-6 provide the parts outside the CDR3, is GAGVSQSPRYKVTKRGQDVALRCDPISGHVSLYWYRQALGQGPEFLTYFNYEAQQDKSGLPNDRFSAERPEGSISTLTIQRTEQRDSAMYRCASSLEGMKDTRPWANVLTFGAGSRLTVL.

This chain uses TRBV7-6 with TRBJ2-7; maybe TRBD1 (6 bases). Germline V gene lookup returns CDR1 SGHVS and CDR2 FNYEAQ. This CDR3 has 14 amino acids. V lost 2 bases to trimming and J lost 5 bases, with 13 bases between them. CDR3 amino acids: CASSLRDKVNEQYF. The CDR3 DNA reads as TGTGCCAGCAGCTTAAGGGACAAAGTTAACGAGCAGTACTTC.

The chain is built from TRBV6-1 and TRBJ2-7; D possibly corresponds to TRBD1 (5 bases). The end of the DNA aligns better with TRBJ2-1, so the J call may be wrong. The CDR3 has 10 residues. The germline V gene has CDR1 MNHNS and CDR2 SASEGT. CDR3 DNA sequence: TGTGCCAGCAGGGGGCGCGAGCAGTTCTTC. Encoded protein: CASRGREQFF.

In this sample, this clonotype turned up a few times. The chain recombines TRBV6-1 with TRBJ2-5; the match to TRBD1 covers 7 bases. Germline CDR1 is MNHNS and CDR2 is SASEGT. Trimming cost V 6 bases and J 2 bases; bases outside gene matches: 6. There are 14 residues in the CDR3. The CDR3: CASRPGQNQETQYF. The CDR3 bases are TGTGCCAGCAGACCGGGACAGAATCAAGAGACCCAGTACTTC.

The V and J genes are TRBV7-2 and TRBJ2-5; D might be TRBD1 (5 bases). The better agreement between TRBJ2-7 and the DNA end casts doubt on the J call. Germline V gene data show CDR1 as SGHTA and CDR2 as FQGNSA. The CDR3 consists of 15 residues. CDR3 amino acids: CASSLDSGLIYEQYF. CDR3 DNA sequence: TGTGCCAGCAGCTTAGACTCAGGGCTTATCTACGAGCAGTACTTC.

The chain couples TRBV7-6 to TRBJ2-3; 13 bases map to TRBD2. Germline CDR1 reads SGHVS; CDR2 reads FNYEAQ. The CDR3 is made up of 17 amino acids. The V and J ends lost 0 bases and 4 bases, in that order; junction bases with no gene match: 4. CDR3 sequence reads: CASSLAPGLAGPDTQYF. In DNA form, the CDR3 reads TGTGCCAGCAGCTTAGCCCCGGGACTAGCGGGACCAGATACGCAGTATTTT.

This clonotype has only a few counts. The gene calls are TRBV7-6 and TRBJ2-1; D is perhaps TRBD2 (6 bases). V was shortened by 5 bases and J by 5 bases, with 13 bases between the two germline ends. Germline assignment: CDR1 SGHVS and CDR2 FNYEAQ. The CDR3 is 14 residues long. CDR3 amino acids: CASSPGSTNNEQFF. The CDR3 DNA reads TGTGCCAGCAGCCCCGGGAGCACGAACAATGAGCAGTTCTTC.

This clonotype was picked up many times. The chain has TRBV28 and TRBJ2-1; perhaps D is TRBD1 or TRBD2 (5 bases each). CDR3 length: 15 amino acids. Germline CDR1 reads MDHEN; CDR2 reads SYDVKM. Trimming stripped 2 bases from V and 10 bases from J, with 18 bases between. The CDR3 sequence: CASSLDSGKAYEQFF. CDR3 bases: TGTGCCAGCAGTTTAGACAGCGGAAAGGCCTACGAGCAGTTCTTC.

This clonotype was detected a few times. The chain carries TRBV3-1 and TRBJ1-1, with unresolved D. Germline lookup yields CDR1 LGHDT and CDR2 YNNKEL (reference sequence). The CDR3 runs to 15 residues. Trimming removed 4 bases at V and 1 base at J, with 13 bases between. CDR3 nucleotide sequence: TGTGCCAGCAGCCCCTACCCGGAGAAGAACACTGAAGCTTTCTTT. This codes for CASSPYPEKNTEAFF.